A single sample gave rise to the 7 T cell receptor beta chains below, sequenced in a study of identical twins. MiXCR was run by TCRdb on the 5' RACE reads, yielding one entry per CDR3 protein. This repertoire shows 450,000 or so distinct CDR3 sequences, around an eighth found once; its top ten account for 0.98%. This same sample was also taken into another study, of yellow fever vaccine responses in identical twins.

The material sequenced was CD4+ T cells sorted from blood. The receptors come from a woman between 18 and 30 years old in good health.

V is TRBV18 and J is TRBJ2-2, with 7 bases matching TRBD1. CDR1 and CDR2 from the germline V gene are KGHSH and LQKENI. Unmatched junction bases numbered 7, after V lost 3 bases and J lost 0 bases. This CDR3 has 17 amino acids. The DNA of the CDR3 is TGTGCCAGCTCACCTCCCCTCGGACAGGCGAACACCGGGGAGCTGTTTTTT. It is translated as CASSPPLGQANTGELFF.

This chain uses TRBV28 with TRBJ2-7; D is unclear. The CDR3 totals 10 residues. Per germline, CDR1 MDHEN and CDR2 SYDVKM. Between the trimmed V and J ends, which lost 8 bases and 6 bases, there was a span of 8 bases. The CDR3 reads CASGIGEQYF. The CDR3 region has the DNA TGTGCCAGCGGAATAGGCGAGCAGTACTTC.

A few counts support this clonotype. The rearrangement uses TRBV3-1 and TRBJ1-4; possible D gene TRBD1, 5 bases. Germline CDR1 is LGHDT and CDR2 is YNNKEL (reference sequence). The V gene lost 1 base and the J gene lost 8 bases, with 11 bases spanning the gap. CDR3 length: 14 amino acids. The CDR3 here is CASSQGGVGEKLFF. The CDR3 DNA sequence: TGTGCCAGCAGCCAAGGAGGGGTCGGAGAAAAACTGTTTTTT. The variable domain in full, with the rest retrieved from reference TRBV3-1 and TRBJ1-4, is DTAVSQTPKYLVTQMGNDKSIKCEQNLGHDTMYWYKQDSKKFLKIMFSYNNKELIINETVPNRFSPKSPDKAHLNLHINSLELGDSAVYFCASSQGGVGEKLFFGSGTQLSVL.

This clonotype was observed a few times. This chain links TRBV20-1 with TRBJ2-2, with D unresolved. CDR1 is DFQATT and CDR2 is SNEGSKA in the germline V gene (reference sequence). Between the trimmed V and J ends, which lost 3 bases and 8 bases, there was a span of 10 bases. The CDR3 is 12 residues long. CDR3 sequence (DNA): TGCAGTGCTAGTGGCCTCCAAGGGGAGCTGTTTTTT. It encodes CSASGLQGELFF.

A few counts support this clonotype. This sequence joins TRBV20-1 and TRBJ2-1, with 7 bases matching TRBD1. Germline-derived CDR1 and CDR2 are DFQATT and SNEGSKA (reference sequence). Trimming took 7 bases from V and 9 from J; bases not matched to a gene: 9. The CDR3 loop spans 12 amino acids. The CDR3 reads CSVVPGQLEQFF. As DNA, the CDR3 is TGCAGTGTCGTACCGGGACAGCTTGAGCAGTTCTTC.

The chain employs TRBV19 and TRBJ2-7; no firm D call. The CDR3 length is 13 residues. With 3 bases removed from V and 9 bases from J, the gap between germline ends came to 15 bases. Germline V lookup: CDR1 LNHDA, CDR2 SQIVND (reference sequence). CDR3 nucleotide sequence: TGTGCCAGTAGTATGGACGGTCCTGTTCGGCAGTACTTC. It is translated as CASSMDGPVRQYF.

This clonotype has a handful of counts. The chain is built from TRBV6-5 and TRBJ2-1, with 10 bases aligning to TRBD1. The length of the CDR3 is 14 residues. The V gene end was trimmed by 0 bases and the J gene end by 8 bases; junction bases not matched to a gene: 1. Germline values: CDR1 MNHEY, CDR2 SVGAGI. The chain's CDR3 is CASSYSTGGDEQFF. The CDR3 nucleotides are TGTGCCAGCAGTTACTCGACAGGGGGCGATGAGCAGTTCTTC.